The 26 T cell receptor delta chains below come from one sample, sequenced in a study of gamma-delta T cells after stem cell transplantation. TCRdb re-called the RT-PCR reads with CATT. The data show 1,300 to 1,500 delta-chain clones, under 50% seen once. What was sequenced was gamma-delta T cells. These receptors were obtained from a human donor. It is not recorded whose cells these are; they may come from a transplant donor.

The V and J genes are TRDV2 and TRDJ3; D might be TRDD3 (6 bases). Trimming took 0 bases from V and 18 from J, leaving 35 bases between them. This CDR3 has 20 amino acids. Germline loops: CDR1 GEAIGNYY, CDR2 EKD. The CDR3 coding sequence is TGTGCCTGTGACACCGGAGAAATGGGGGCCCCCTCCTGTGACACCCGCCCGATGTTTTTC. It yields the protein CACDTGEMGAPSCDTRPMFF.

Concerning this clone: Possible read error: a much larger clone is one base away. V is TRDV3 and J is TRDJ1, with 10 positions matching TRDD3. The germline V gene has CDR1 TVYSNPD and CDR2 GDNSRS (reference sequence). This CDR3 region has 21 residues. Trimming at V came to 2 bases and at J to 2 bases, leaving 26 bases not matched to a gene. Written as DNA, the CDR3 is TGTGCCTTTCCGACCTTCCGACAGCCCCGTACTGGGGGATGCGGGACCGATAAACTCATCTTT. It specifies CAFPTFRQPRTGGCGTDKLIF.

This sequence joins TRDV1 and TRDJ1; TRDD3 matches 10 bases. Germline CDR1 reads TSWWSYY; CDR2 reads QGS. Unmatched junction bases numbered 27, after V lost 5 bases and J lost 0 bases. CDR3 length: 23 amino acids. This chain's CDR3 is CALGIQNGFLPYWGMVYTDKLIF. The CDR3 DNA reads TGTGCTCTTGGGATACAAAACGGCTTTCTCCCCTACTGGGGGATGGTTTACACCGATAAACTCATCTTT.

The gene calls are TRDV2 and TRDJ1; D perhaps matches TRDD3 (6 bases). V was trimmed by 0 bases and J by 0 bases, leaving 13 bases between them. This CDR3 has 16 residues. Germline V gene data show CDR1 as GEAIGNYY and CDR2 as EKD. DNA of the CDR3: TGTGCCTGTGACACCTTGGGGGGCACGTACACCGATAAACTCATCTTT. Protein sequence: CACDTLGGTYTDKLIF.

A note on this clone: Given a much more abundant clone one base away, this may be a read error. This chain links TRDV2 with TRDJ1; 9 bases match TRDD3. This CDR3 is 18 amino acids long. After removal of 3 bases from V and 0 bases from J, the junction contained 13 bases not matched to a gene. The germline V gene encodes CDR1 GEAIGNYY and CDR2 EKD. This CDR3 is CACDRLGDKVEYTDKLIF. DNA of the CDR3: TGTGCCTGTGACCGTTTGGGGGATAAAGTCGAGTACACCGATAAACTCATCTTT.

Concerning this clone: This may be a read error: a much more frequent sequence differs by one nucleotide. This same CDR3 is encoded by further DNA sequences in the sample. The gene calls are TRDV2 and TRDJ1; D ambiguous. V gave up 1 base and J gave up 1 base, with 15 bases separating them. Germline CDR1 reads GEAIGNYY; CDR2 reads EKD. This CDR3 comprises 16 residues. In DNA, the CDR3 is TGTGCCTGTGACACGTTAGGGGCTACCGGCACCGATAAACTCATCTTT. Protein product: CACDTLGATGTDKLIF.

The J gene is TRDJ1, the V gene TRDV1, with 11 nucleotides matching TRDD3. This CDR3 is built from 28 residues. J gave up 2 bases and V 2 bases, and 40 bases lay outside the gene matches. Germline CDR1 and CDR2: TSWWSYY and QGS. The CDR3 sequence is CALGEVHTSYPFGLYWGIGPSSTDKLIF. CDR3 bases: TGTGCTCTTGGGGAAGTCCATACTTCCTACCCTTTTGGGTTGTACTGGGGGATAGGACCCTCATCAACCGATAAACTCATCTTT.

Remarks on this clone: A much larger clone is a single base away; this may be a read error. This chain joins TRDV1 and TRDJ1, with D possibly matching TRDD3 (5 bases). This CDR3 spans 20 amino acids. Germline CDR1 and CDR2: TSWWSYY and QGS. Trimming left V 2 bases short and J 0 bases short, with 25 bases between. CDR3 amino acids: CALGERRSWLPGAYTDKLIF. DNA of the CDR3: TGTGCTCTTGGGGAAAGGCGCTCCTGGTTACCGGGGGCTTACACCGATAAACTCATCTTT.

This clone was counted a few times. This rearrangement joins TRDV2 to TRDJ1; TRDD3 agrees at 9 bases. Looked up from germline, CDR1 is GEAIGNYY and CDR2 is EKD. The junction had 6 bases not matched to a gene; V was cut back by 5 bases and J by 0 bases. The CDR3 extends over 15 amino acids. CDR3 sequence reads: CACVALGDYTDKLIF. The CDR3 nucleotides read TGTGCCTGTGTGGCACTGGGGGACTACACCGATAAACTCATCTTT.

This clone was observed a few times. It may be a read error: a sequence one base away is much more abundant. This rearrangement joins TRDV2 to TRDJ3, with 8 nucleotides matching TRDD3. The CDR3 is made up of 19 amino acids. Germline V gene data show CDR1 as GEAIGNYY and CDR2 as EKD. The CDR3 region is CACGTAGGTSSWDTRQMFF. Written as DNA, the CDR3 is TGTGCCTGTGGCACCGCTGGGGGAACGAGCTCCTGGGACACCCGACAGATGTTTTTC.

This chain joins TRDV2 and TRDJ1, with D tentatively TRDD3 (6 bases). The CDR3 extends over 19 amino acids. Trimming removed 0 bases from V and 0 bases from J, with 22 bases in between. The germline V gene encodes CDR1 GEAIGNYY and CDR2 EKD. The CDR3 nucleotides are TGTGCCTGTGACACCGTCCGCACCGGTCGGGATAGGTACACCGATAAACTCATCTTT. This gives the protein CACDTVRTGRDRYTDKLIF.

A remark on this clone: This clone may be a read error of a much larger clone one base away. CDR3 bases: TGTGCTCCTGGGGAACTAGTATCATTTAGTCCTACCCTTTTACTTGGGACGTACACCGATAAACTCATCTTT. Protein: CAPGELVSFSPTLLLGTYTDKLIF. The chain employs TRDV1 and TRDJ1; TRDD2 or TRDD3 may be the D gene (6 bases each). The germline V gene has CDR1 TSWWSYY and CDR2 QGS. This CDR3 has 24 amino acids.

The chain joins TRDV2 to TRDJ1, with TRDD1 matching 7 bases. The CDR3 extends over 16 amino acids. Looked up from germline, CDR1 is GEAIGNYY and CDR2 is EKD. V lost 0 bases to trimming and J lost 4 bases; unmatched junction nucleotides: 10. The DNA of the CDR3 is TGTGCCTGTGACACCGTAAATAGTTGGTCGGGCGATAAACTCATCTTT. Protein sequence: CACDTVNSWSGDKLIF.

Only a few counts were recorded for this clone. This chain connects TRDV2 to TRDJ1; maybe TRDD3 (5 bases). CDR1 and CDR2 (germline): GEAIGNYY, EKD. Trimming removed 0 bases at V and 0 bases at J, with 13 bases between. The CDR3 sequence is 16 residues long. The CDR3 loop is CACDTVGTPDTDKLIF. Here the CDR3 DNA reads TGTGCCTGTGACACCGTGGGGACCCCAGACACCGATAAACTCATCTTT.

On this clone: This is likely an artifact of a read error, given a far larger clone one base away. This same CDR3 is encoded by further DNA sequences in the sample. The chain combines TRDV2 with TRDJ3; 8 bases are shared with TRDD3. Germline CDR1 GEAIGNYY, CDR2 EKD. The CDR3 has 19 amino acids. This chain's CDR3 is CACDTAGGTSSWDTRQMFF. CDR3 in DNA: TGTGCCTGTGACACCGCTGGGGGAACGAGCTCCTGGGACACCCGACAAATGTTTTTC.

For this clone: A single base separates this from a much larger clone, so it may be a read error. The identical CDR3 is also encoded by other nucleotide sequences in the sample. The V and J genes are TRDV2 and TRDJ1; 13 bases fit TRDD3. The CDR3 runs 18 residues. CDR1 is GEAIGNYY and CDR2 is EKD in the germline V gene. CDR3: CACDTILGDTRGTDKLIF. CDR3 bases: TGTGCCTGTGACACCATACTGGGGGATACGCGGGGCACCGATAAGCTCATCTTT.

The chain joins TRDV2 to TRDJ1, with a tentative D call TRDD3 (6 bases). This CDR3 has 16 residues. Germline V CDR1 and CDR2: GEAIGNYY, EKD. V dropped 3 bases and J dropped 4 bases, with 20 bases sitting between them. As DNA, the CDR3 is TGTGCCTGTGACCGGCTGGCGGGGGAGGATAACGATAAACTCATCTTT. Protein sequence: CACDRLAGEDNDKLIF.

Turning to this clone: A far larger clone is just one base off, so this is likely a read error. The V and J genes are TRDV2 and TRDJ1; TRDD3 aligns across 11 bases. The CDR3 consists of 16 residues. Per germline, CDR1 GEAIGNYY and CDR2 EKD. CDR3 coding DNA: TGTGCCTGTGACATGATGATGGGGGATACGCGCGATAAACCCATCTTT. It yields the protein CACDMMMGDTRDKPIF.

J is TRDJ1 and V is TRDV1; the match to TRDD3 covers 12 bases. CDR1 and CDR2 (germline): TSWWSYY, QGS. The CDR3 consists of 23 residues. V was pared by 0 bases and J by 1 base, with 21 bases of the junction left unmatched. The CDR3 nucleotides read TGTGCTCTTGGGGAACTAGAACTCCTACCTTTTTGTACTGGGGGATACTTCACCGATAAACTCATCTTT. Translation gives CALGELELLPFCTGGYFTDKLIF.

This clone has just a few counts. One junction end does not reproduce the germline sequence, and a read error may be involved. At the DNA level, this CDR3 is encoded by other sequences in the same sample as well. CDR3 loop: CACDTVLGVPALYTDKLIF. In nucleotides, the CDR3 is TGTGCCTGTGACACCGTACTGGGGGTCCCCGCCTTGTACACCGATAAACTGATCTTT. This sequence joins TRDV2 and TRDJ1; 8 bases fit TRDD3. Germline V gene sequence: CDR1 GEAIGNYY, CDR2 EKD. The CDR3 has 19 residues.

Worth noting for this clone: A read error likely explains this, since a far larger clone differs by one base. The same CDR3 can be traced to other DNA sequences in this sample. The chain couples TRDV2 to TRDJ1; TRDD3 matches 13 bases. This CDR3 is 19 amino acids long. Germline CDR1 is GEAIGNYY and CDR2 is EKD. The CDR3 nucleotides read TGTGCCTGTGACACCATAGGGCCACTGGGGGATACGAGAACCGATAAACTCATATTT. Protein product: CACDTIGPLGDTRTDKLIF.

This clone was observed a few times. The rearrangement uses TRDV3 and TRDJ1, with 10 bases matching TRDD3. The CDR3 has 18 residues. J was trimmed by 7 bases and V by 1 base; bases with no gene match: 21. Germline V gene sequence: CDR1 TVYSNPD, CDR2 GDNSRS (reference sequence). Here the CDR3 reads CAFTSPYPSWGIKAKLIF. Here the CDR3 DNA reads TGTGCCTTTACCAGTCCCTACCCGTCCTGGGGGATAAAGGCTAAACTCATCTTT. Full variable domain (remainder filled in from reference TRDV3 and TRDJ1): CDKVTQSSPDQTVASGSEVVLLCTYDTVYSNPDLFWYRIRPDYSFQFVFYGDNSRSEGADFTQGRFSVKHILTQKAFHLVISPVRTEDSATYYCAFTSPYPSWGIKAKLIFGKGTRVTVEP.

The chain links TRDV2 to TRDJ1, with TRDD3 matching 9 bases. CDR1 GEAIGNYY and CDR2 EKD come from the germline V gene. The length of the CDR3 is 18 residues. The trim removed 0 bases at V and 4 bases at J, leaving 14 bases unmatched. CDR3 bases: TGTGCCTGTGACACCGTCGGTACTGGGGGACCTGAAGGCGATAAACTCATCTTT. Protein product: CACDTVGTGGPEGDKLIF.

In this sample, this clone turned up a few times. One base away lies a much larger clone, so this may be a sequencing read error. The rearrangement joins TRDV2 to TRDJ3, with 9 bases lining up with TRDD3. The CDR3 extends over 17 amino acids. The germline gives CDR1 GEAIGNYY, CDR2 EKD. The CDR3 is CACLLGESSWGTRQMFF. The CDR3 bases are TGTGCCTGTCTACTGGGGGAAAGCTCCTGGGGCACCCGACAGATGTTTTTC.

CDR3 protein: CACDPLWGIYTDKLIF. The CDR3 region has the DNA TGTGCCTGTGACCCCCTCTGGGGGATCTACACCGATAAACTCATCTTT. The chain carries TRDV2 and TRDJ1; TRDD3 matches 9 bases. The ends lost 3 bases at V and 0 bases at J; junction bases unmatched: 7. The CDR3 length is 16 residues. Germline V gives CDR1 GEAIGNYY, CDR2 EKD.

This clone was counted only a few times. The rearrangement joins TRDV2 to TRDJ1; 10 nucleotides line up with TRDD3. CDR3 length: 17 residues. Trimming removed 1 base from V and 0 bases from J; junction bases left unmatched: 7. CDR1 and CDR2 from the germline V gene are GEAIGNYY and EKD. CDR3 region: CACDTLRTGGYTDKLIF. Written as DNA, the CDR3 is TGTGCCTGTGACACACTCCGTACTGGGGGATACACCGATAAACTCATCTTT.